These T cell receptor beta chains were read from a single sample in a study of blood T cell repertoires in COVID-19. The table came from immunoSEQ multiplex PCR; TCRdb's copy has only in-frame clones and leaves some out. In the table there are 55,000 to 75,000 clones, around 80% of which are singletons. Source material: peripheral blood. The receptors shown here come from an elderly man with acute or convalescent COVID-19. Each CDR3 is given with its conserved first and last residue. The D gene is left open where the match is weak. Clone sizes are given selectively: once, few, many, or a class where the clone is expanded.

>TRBV4-1|15|-|TRBJ2-2|-
TGCGCCAGCAGCCAACAGGGTCAACTCACCGGGGAGCTGTTTTTT
CASSQQGQLTGELFF
>TRBV7-2|16|-|TRBJ2-7|-
TGTGCCAGCAGCTTAAAGGTTGGGAGTGGATTCTACGAGCAGTACTTC
CASSLKVGSGFYEQYF
>TRBV7-6|15|-|TRBJ1-4|-
TGTGCCAGCAGCCGCGCTGGGGGCGCAAATGAAAAACTGTTTTTT
CASSRAGGANEKLFF
>TRBV20-1|11|-|TRBJ1-1|-
TGCAGTGCTAGAGATGGGGCAGGAATTTTCTTT
CSARDGAGIFF
>TRBV29-1|14|-|TRBJ2-2|-
TGCAGCATCGGGGGTGCGGGGTTCACCGGGGAGCTGTTTTTT
CSIGGAGFTGELFF
>TRBV28|14|-|TRBJ2-2|-
TGTGCCAGCAGTTCCCCAGGGGATACCGGGGAGCTGTTTTTT
CASSSPGDTGELFF
>TRBV3-1/TRBV3-2|16|TRBD2|TRBJ2-5|few
TGTGCCAGCAGCCAAGTCATTACTAGCGGGCAAGAGACCCAGTACTTC
CASSQVITSGQETQYF
>TRBV19|14|TRBD2|TRBJ2-7|once
TGTGCCAGTACGCTTTTACCACTAGCGGGCGAGCAGTACTTC
CASTLLPLAGEQYF
>TRBV12-3/TRBV12-4|13|TRBD1|TRBJ2-1|-
TGTGCCAGCAGTACGAGACAGGGGTCTGAGCAGTTCTTC
CASSTRQGSEQFF
>TRBV6-5|14|-|TRBJ2-4|-
TGTGCCAGCCGTCAGGACGGCCCGGGGAACATTCAGTACTTC
CASRQDGPGNIQYF
>TRBV6-5|15|TRBD1|TRBJ1-5|-
TGTGCCAGCAGGAGACAGGGTCAAGGCAATCAGCCCCAGCATTTT
CASRRQGQGNQPQHF
>TRBV9|16|-|TRBJ1-6|few
TGTGCCAGCAGCTCCGGTGGGGCAAGGGGGAATTCACCCCTCCACTTT
CASSSGGARGNSPLHF
>TRBV7-2|15|-|TRBJ2-7|-
TGTGCCAGCAGCTTATCCAGCGGCCTCTCCTACGAGCAGTACTTC
CASSLSSGLSYEQYF
>TRBV7-9|15|TRBD2|TRBJ2-7|-
TGTGCCAGCAGCTCACCGGGACTAGCGGGAGGCGAGCAGTACTTC
CASSSPGLAGGEQYF
>TRBV11-2|16|-|TRBJ1-6|-
TGTGCCAGCAGCCCTACGACCGGGAACTTCGTGGTGGCCCTCCACTTT
CASSPTTGNFVVALHF